Each of the 24 T cell receptor beta chains below was sequenced from the same sample in a study of radiotherapy plus CTLA-4 blockade in lung cancer (dated by TCRdb to between 2017 and 2018). The library came from the immunoSEQ multiplex PCR assay. Not all clones reach the TCRdb copy of this immuneACCESS table, which keeps in-frame sequences only. Checked studies attribute under half of the gap to unresolved V genes and leave the rest unexplained. The sample profile shows around 38,000 clones; about 86% of them were found once. The ten largest account for around a fifth of the sample. This sample comprised peripheral blood, obtained from a patient treated with radiotherapy plus ipilimumab. The receptors come from a human donor with non-small cell lung cancer whose response to radiotherapy plus ipilimumab could not be evaluated.

CDR3 DNA: TGTGCCAGCAGCCGGGGATCCGGGACTAGTAATATTGAGCAGTTCTTC. Amino acids: CASSRGSGTSNIEQFF. The rearrangement uses TRBV4-2 and TRBJ2-1; TRBD2 matches at 8 bases. CDR1 and CDR2 from the germline V gene are LGHNA and YNFKEQ. The CDR3 has 16 residues. Trimming cost V 4 bases and J 9 bases; bases outside gene matches: 14.

V is TRBV28 and J is TRBJ1-3; weak D call: TRBD1 (6 bases). V lost 3 bases and J lost 5, with 8 bases in between. Germline assignment: CDR1 MDHEN and CDR2 SYDVKM. CDR3 length: 13 residues. CDR3 sequence reads: CASSFQGRNTIYF. As DNA, the CDR3 is TGTGCCAGCAGTTTTCAGGGGCGAAACACCATATATTTT.

The J gene is TRBJ2-3, the V gene TRBV2; the D gene is possibly TRBD1 (6 bases). V was pared by 6 bases and J by 4 bases, with 17 bases between. CDR3 size: 15 residues. The V gene's germline CDR1 is SNHLY and CDR2 FYNNEI. The CDR3 region has the DNA TGTGCCAGCAGGGTTCAGAAAGGGGGTCCAGATACGCAGTATTTT. Encoded protein: CASRVQKGGPDTQYF.

This sequence joins TRBV5-1 and TRBJ2-5, with D possibly matching TRBD2 (6 bases). The J call may not be correct, given that the DNA end is closer to TRBJ2-7. Germline assignment: CDR1 SGHRS and CDR2 YFSETQ. The CDR3 is 15 residues long. The CDR3 is CASSLDAGSGYEQYF. The CDR3 coding sequence is TGCGCCAGCAGCTTGGATGCGGGATCAGGTTACGAGCAGTACTTC.

The chain couples TRBV27 to TRBJ1-2, with D possibly matching TRBD1 (6 bases). V gave up 7 bases and J gave up 8 bases, with 26 bases separating them. This CDR3 is 16 amino acids long. Germline assignment: CDR1 MNHEY and CDR2 SMNVEV (reference sequence). Here the CDR3 reads CASNPTGTPNRGGYTF. CDR3 DNA: TGTGCCAGCAACCCCACCGGGACACCTAACCGTGGGGGCTACACCTTC.

The rearrangement links TRBV7-8 to TRBJ2-7; a possible D gene is TRBD1 (6 bases). Germline V CDR1 and CDR2: SGHVS, FQNEAQ. The V end was cut by 2 bases, the J end by 4 bases, with 12 bases between. The CDR3 totals 14 residues. CDR3 in amino acids: CASSLMGDTYEQYF. The CDR3 nucleotides are TGTGCCAGCAGCTTAATGGGGGACACATACGAGCAGTACTTC.

V gene TRBV11-2 combines with J gene TRBJ2-1; D may be TRBD2 (6 bases). V dropped 1 base and J dropped 10 bases, with 11 bases sitting between them. The length of the CDR3 is 13 residues. Germline lookup yields CDR1 SGHAT and CDR2 FQNNGV. The DNA for the CDR3 is TGTGCCAGCAGCTTAGCGCCCCGGGGGGAGCAGTTCTTC. Translation gives CASSLAPRGEQFF.

The rearrangement links TRBV5-1 to TRBJ1-1; D remains unclear. The CDR3 contains 14 residues. Trimming cost V 6 bases and J 3 bases, with 15 bases left between them. Germline CDR1 is SGHRS and CDR2 is YFSETQ. CDR3 nucleotide sequence: TGCGCCAGCATGCCCCGGGGTGGGGACACTGAAGCTTTCTTT. Encoded protein: CASMPRGGDTEAFF. Based on the CDR3 plus reference TRBV5-1 and TRBJ1-1, the full variable domain is KAGVTQTPRYLIKTRGQQVTLSCSPISGHRSVSWYQQTPGQGLQFLFEYFSETQRNKGNFPGRFSGRQFSNSRSEMNVSTLELGDSALYLCASMPRGGDTEAFFGQGTRLTVV.

V usage is TRBV28 and J usage is TRBJ1-2; 8 nucleotides match TRBD1. Germline trimming cut 4 bases from V and 5 bases from J; bases unmatched to any gene: 12. The CDR3 length is 16 residues. Per the germline V gene, CDR1 is MDHEN and CDR2 is SYDVKM. Here the CDR3 DNA reads TGTGCCAGCAGTTCCCCCTCCCGGACAGGGAGGTATGGCTACACCTTC. Its protein product is CASSSPSRTGRYGYTF.

The CDR3 DNA follows: TGTGCCAGCAGCTTACCCCGGGAGGACTACGAGCAGTACTTC. It is translated as CASSLPREDYEQYF. V and J are TRBV7-9 and TRBJ2-7; 7 bases fit TRBD2. CDR1 and CDR2 (germline): SEHNR, FQNEAQ (reference sequence). The J segment lost 3 bases and the V segment lost 2 bases, leaving 4 bases of the junction unmatched. The CDR3 sequence is 14 residues long.

The V and J genes are TRBV2 and TRBJ1-5, with D possibly matching TRBD1 (5 bases). Germline loops: CDR1 SNHLY, CDR2 FYNNEI. The V and J ends lost 7 bases and 0 bases respectively, with 7 bases between them. This CDR3 is built from 13 residues. CDR3 DNA: TGTGCCAGCAAAGGGGATAGCAATCAGCCCCAGCATTTT. Amino acid sequence: CASKGDSNQPQHF. Full variable domain (rest looked up from reference TRBV2 and TRBJ1-5): EPEVTQTPSHQVTQMGQEVILRCVPISNHLYFYWYRQILGQKVEFLVSFYNNEISEKSEIFDDQFSVERPDGSNFTLKIRSTKLEDSAMYFCASKGDSNQPQHFGDGTRLSIL.

The rearrangement links TRBV9 to TRBJ2-3; 8 bases line up with TRBD2. J lost 2 bases, V lost 2 bases, and 13 bases had no gene match. The V gene's germline CDR1 is SGDLS and CDR2 YYNGEE. The CDR3 runs 18 residues. Here the CDR3 reads CASSVRPSSGGVTDTQYF. The CDR3 DNA reads TGTGCCAGCAGCGTTCGCCCTAGCAGCGGGGGAGTCACAGATACGCAGTATTTT.

In this sample, this clone turned up once. The chain links TRBV10-2 to TRBJ2-1; 10 positions match TRBD1. Germline V gene sequence: CDR1 WSHSY, CDR2 SAAADI. The CDR3 extends over 16 amino acids. The J segment lost 7 bases and the V segment lost 8 bases, leaving 14 bases of the junction unmatched. CDR3 DNA: TGCGCCAGCGCTTCACTTAGGACAGGGGGTGAAAATGAGCAGTTCTTC. The encoded protein is CASASLRTGGENEQFF.

This chain connects TRBV5-1 to TRBJ2-5; 9 nucleotides line up with TRBD2. CDR1 SGHRS and CDR2 YFSETQ come from the germline V gene. The CDR3 is 14 amino acids. The junction had 8 bases not matched to a gene; V was cut back by 7 bases and J by 4 bases. The CDR3 reads CASDWRGGGETQYF. In nucleotides, the CDR3 is TGCGCCAGCGATTGGCGGGGGGGCGGAGAGACCCAGTACTTC.

V and J are TRBV10-3 and TRBJ2-7, with a tentative D call TRBD1 (6 bases). Germline CDR1 reads ENHRY; CDR2 reads SYGVKD. Trimming shortened V by 4 bases and J by 6 bases, and 19 bases separated the two germline ends. CDR3 size: 15 residues. The DNA of the CDR3 is TGTGCCATCAGTGGGGGGACAACGACCGGGGCCGAGCAGTACTTC. Translation gives CAISGGTTTGAEQYF.

This chain links TRBV9 with TRBJ2-7; a possible D gene is TRBD1 (5 bases). The V gene lost 0 bases and the J gene lost 0 bases, with 10 bases spanning the gap. The CDR3 has 15 amino acids. Germline loops: CDR1 SGDLS, CDR2 YYNGEE. The DNA of the CDR3 is TGTGCCAGCAGCGTAGAGGGGATGGGCTCCTACGAGCAGTACTTC. Translated, it gives CASSVEGMGSYEQYF.

CDR3 nucleotides: TGTGCTAGTGGCCAGTCCCACAATGAGCAGTTCTTC. This sequence encodes CASGQSHNEQFF. This sequence joins TRBV12-5 and TRBJ2-1; D is undetermined. CDR3 size: 12 residues. Germline V lookup: CDR1 LGHNT, CDR2 FRNRAP. V lost 6 bases to trimming and J lost 5 bases, with 8 bases between them. Filled out from reference TRBV12-5 and TRBJ2-1, the complete variable domain reads DARVTQTPRHKVTEMGQEVTMRCQPILGHNTVFWYRQTMMQGLELLAYFRNRAPLDDSGMPKDRFSAEMPDATLATLKIQPSEPRDSAVYFCASGQSHNEQFFGPGTRLTVL.

V is TRBV5-1 and J is TRBJ2-1; 12 bases fit TRBD1. Unmatched junction bases numbered 8, after V lost 6 bases and J lost 7 bases. The CDR3 extends over 15 amino acids. Germline-derived CDR1 and CDR2 are SGHRS and YFSETQ. CDR3 region: CASNTGQGASNEQFF. The CDR3 nucleotides read TGCGCCAGCAATACGGGACAGGGGGCGAGTAATGAGCAGTTCTTC.

The gene calls are TRBV7-8 and TRBJ2-1; weak D call: TRBD1 (6 bases). The CDR3 totals 13 residues. Trimming took off 2 bases at V and 7 bases at J, with 9 bases between the two ends. The germline V gene encodes CDR1 SGHVS and CDR2 FQNEAQ. In DNA, the CDR3 is TGTGCCAGCAGCTTATGGACAGTGAATGAGCAGTTCTTC. This gives the protein CASSLWTVNEQFF.

This clone came up a few times. The genes are TRBV19 and TRBJ2-3; TRBD2 might be the D (6 bases). There are 15 residues in the CDR3. V was pared by 3 bases and J by 3 bases, with 13 bases between. The germline V gene has CDR1 LNHDA and CDR2 SQIVND (reference sequence). The chain's CDR3 is CASSMGSGGTDTQYF. DNA for the CDR3: TGTGCCAGTAGTATGGGTAGCGGTGGTACAGATACGCAGTATTTT. The full variable domain, rest sourced from reference TRBV19 and TRBJ2-3, is DGGITQSPKYLFRKEGQNVTLSCEQNLNHDAMYWYRQDPGQGLRLIYYSQIVNDFQKGDIAEGYSVSREKKESFPLTVTSAQKNPTAFYLCASSMGSGGTDTQYFGPGTRLTVL.

The chain joins TRBV5-1 to TRBJ2-1, with a weak D call TRBD1 (5 bases). Germline V lookup: CDR1 SGHRS, CDR2 YFSETQ. CDR3 length: 16 amino acids. Trimming took off 4 bases at V and 0 bases at J, with 14 bases between the two ends. Written as DNA, the CDR3 is TGCGCCAGCAGCCCAAGGGGCACGGGCTCCTACAATGAGCAGTTCTTC. Amino acids: CASSPRGTGSYNEQFF.

The chain combines TRBV5-6 with TRBJ1-2; 7 bases are shared with TRBD1. The J segment lost 4 bases and the V segment lost 4 bases, leaving 4 bases of the junction unmatched. The germline V gene encodes CDR1 SGHDT and CDR2 YYEEEE. The CDR3 runs to 13 residues. The CDR3, as DNA: TGTGCCAGCAGCCAGGGGGTTAGCTATGGCTACACCTTC. The encoded protein is CASSQGVSYGYTF.

The chain combines TRBV5-1 with TRBJ2-3, with 9 bases identical to TRBD2. Germline V gene data show CDR1 as SGHRS and CDR2 as YFSETQ. The J segment lost 1 base and the V segment lost 0 bases, leaving 6 bases of the junction unmatched. The CDR3 loop spans 17 amino acids. CDR3 in DNA: TGCGCCAGCAGCTTGGCTGCGGGGGGGCTGGGCACAGATACGCAGTATTTT. Amino acids: CASSLAAGGLGTDTQYF.

The chain joins TRBV6-1 to TRBJ1-5, with TRBD1 identical over 7 bases. The CDR3 runs to 16 residues. V dropped 2 bases and J dropped 2; count of bases not matched to a gene: 6. Germline lookup yields CDR1 MNHNS and CDR2 SASEGT. In nucleotides, the CDR3 is TGTGCCAGCAGTGAAAGACAGGGTTCTGGCAATCAGCCCCAGCATTTT. Translating gives CASSERQGSGNQPQHF.